The 31 T cell receptor beta chains below were found in one sample sequenced in a study of patients and donors after allogeneic stem cell transplantation. TCRdb independently ran MiXCR on the RT-PCR reads; one entry per CDR3 protein. The table shows 190,000 or so distinct CDR3 sequences, with 38% occurring only once. Material for sequencing was blood, either unsorted or a sorted T cell fraction (not recorded which). Source of these receptors: a human donor who was either an allogeneic HSCT recipient or a stem cell or donor lymphocyte infusion donor (not recorded which). It is not recorded whose cells these are; they may come from a transplant donor.

V usage is TRBV5-1 and J usage is TRBJ2-3; unclear D gene. The CDR3 runs 13 residues. Per the germline V gene, CDR1 is SGHRS and CDR2 is YFSETQ. Between the trimmed V and J ends, which lost 3 bases and 2 bases, there was a span of 7 bases. The CDR3 loop is CASSSQNTDTQYF. Here the CDR3 DNA reads TGCGCCAGCAGCTCCCAAAACACAGATACGCAGTATTTT. The full variable domain, with the rest looked up from reference TRBV5-1 and TRBJ2-3, is KAGVTQTPRYLIKTRGQQVTLSCSPISGHRSVSWYQQTPGQGLQFLFEYFSETQRNKGNFPGRFSGRQFSNSRSEMNVSTLELGDSALYLCASSSQNTDTQYFGPGTRLTVL.

The chain carries TRBV4-2 and TRBJ1-1; D unclear. Germline-derived CDR1 and CDR2 are LGHNA and YNFKEQ. The CDR3 sequence is 11 residues long. The V end lost 0 bases, the J end lost 8 bases, and 4 bases lay between the germline ends. CDR3 nucleotides: TGTGCCAGCAGCCAAGAAGGAGAAGCTTTCTTT. It encodes CASSQEGEAFF.

The genes are TRBV20-1 and TRBJ2-7; D is possibly TRBD1 (5 bases). V lost 0 bases, J lost 0 bases, and 12 bases lay in between. CDR1 and CDR2 (germline): DFQATT, SNEGSKA (reference sequence). This CDR3 spans 15 amino acids. CDR3 region: CSARDLGVSSYEQYF. The CDR3 nucleotides read TGCAGTGCTAGAGATTTAGGGGTGTCCTCCTACGAGCAGTACTTC.

This clonotype was seen only a few times. V and J are TRBV6-5 and TRBJ1-6, with D unclear. The V and J ends lost 5 bases and 0 bases respectively, with 2 bases between them. The CDR3 spans 13 residues. From germline, CDR1 is MNHEY and CDR2 SVGAGI. The CDR3 loop reads CASSSSYNSPLHF. In DNA form, the CDR3 reads TGTGCCAGCAGTAGCTCCTATAATTCACCCCTCCACTTT.

The chain carries TRBV9 and TRBJ2-2; D uncertain. Trimming removed 0 bases from V and 5 bases from J, with 5 bases in between. CDR1 is SGDLS and CDR2 is YYNGEE in the germline V gene. This CDR3 is built from 13 residues. CDR3 in amino acids: CASSVGVTGELFF. The CDR3 region has the DNA TGTGCCAGCAGCGTAGGTGTTACCGGGGAGCTGTTTTTT.

DNA of the CDR3: TGTGCCAGCAGCCCGACAGGGGGAGGGCGAGGCTACACCTTC. Its translation is CASSPTGGGRGYTF. The chain employs TRBV28 and TRBJ1-2; 9 bases map to TRBD1. V trimming: 6 bases; J trimming: 8 bases; junction bases outside the gene matches: 10. Germline lookup yields CDR1 MDHEN and CDR2 SYDVKM. The CDR3 consists of 14 residues.

V usage is TRBV7-6 and J usage is TRBJ2-7; 10 positions agree with TRBD2. The CDR3 consists of 17 residues. The V gene end was trimmed by 1 base and the J gene end by 0 bases; junction bases not matched to a gene: 6. Per germline, CDR1 SGHVS and CDR2 FNYEAQ. Written as DNA, the CDR3 is TGTGCCAGCAGCTTAGAGCCCCTAGCGGGGGTCTCCTACGAGCAGTACTTC. This codes for CASSLEPLAGVSYEQYF.

The chain recombines TRBV5-6 with TRBJ1-2, with D possibly TRBD1 on 6 matching bases. Germline lookup yields CDR1 SGHDT and CDR2 YYEEEE. The CDR3 runs to 15 residues. Trimming left V 1 base short and J 6 bases short, with 16 bases between. CDR3 protein: CASSLIRTDMDGYTF. The CDR3, as DNA: TGTGCCAGCAGCTTGATAAGGACAGACATGGATGGCTACACCTTC.

This clonotype was counted only a few times. V is TRBV20-1 and J is TRBJ1-2; D gene uncertain. Trimming removed 3 bases from V and 3 bases from J, with 14 bases in between. Germline CDR1 is DFQATT and CDR2 is SNEGSKA (reference sequence). The CDR3 extends over 14 amino acids. As DNA, the CDR3 is TGCAGTGCTAGGAACCAGGACGGGCACTATGGCTACACCTTC. Amino acid sequence: CSARNQDGHYGYTF.

This CDR3 reads CASRMGGAGSPLHF. The CDR3 DNA reads TGTGCCAGCAGGATGGGGGGCGCAGGTTCACCCCTCCACTTT. The chain is built from TRBV6-1 and TRBJ1-6; D perhaps matches TRBD1 (6 bases). CDR3 length: 14 amino acids. V gave up 6 bases and J gave up 9 bases, with 15 bases separating them. CDR1 and CDR2 from the germline V gene are MNHNS and SASEGT.

The chain carries TRBV20-1 and TRBJ2-3, with D tentatively TRBD2 (6 bases). Trimming took 4 bases from V and 5 from J, leaving 10 bases between them. This CDR3 has 12 residues. The germline V gene has CDR1 DFQATT and CDR2 SNEGSKA (reference sequence). CDR3 sequence reads: CSAMLALDTQYF. DNA of the CDR3: TGCAGTGCTATGCTAGCGTTAGATACGCAGTATTTT.

This clonotype has only a few counts. This chain uses TRBV4-1 with TRBJ2-1, with 8 bases lining up with TRBD1. The V gene's germline CDR1 is MGHRA and CDR2 YSYEKL. The CDR3 is 16 amino acids. Germline trimming cut 2 bases from V and 4 bases from J; bases unmatched to any gene: 7. The CDR3 here is CASSQPGQVLYNEQFF. DNA of the CDR3: TGCGCCAGCAGCCAACCGGGACAGGTACTGTACAATGAGCAGTTCTTC.

There are many counts of this clonotype. The chain couples TRBV10-2 to TRBJ1-5; D call uncertain. Germline CDR1 and CDR2: WSHSY and SAAADI. With 9 bases removed from V and 11 bases from J, the gap between germline ends came to 20 bases. The CDR3 sequence is 13 residues long. Here the CDR3 reads CASGKGQGLAQHF. The CDR3 DNA is TGCGCCAGTGGAAAGGGCCAAGGGTTAGCCCAGCATTTT.

The V and J genes are TRBV18 and TRBJ1-2, with D possibly matching TRBD1 (6 bases). The V gene lost 3 bases and the J gene lost 4 bases, with 9 bases spanning the gap. Germline V gene sequence: CDR1 KGHSH, CDR2 LQKENI. The CDR3 is 13 residues long. The CDR3 region has the DNA TGTGCCAGCTCACCCGACAGGATCTATGGCTACACCTTC. Protein sequence: CASSPDRIYGYTF.

This clonotype has a handful of counts. The chain combines TRBV20-1 with TRBJ1-6; no reliable D call. V was trimmed by 3 bases and J by 8 bases, leaving 8 bases between them. Germline CDR1 DFQATT, CDR2 SNEGSKA (reference sequence). This CDR3 contains 12 residues. Here the CDR3 reads CSARARDSPLHF. DNA of the CDR3: TGCAGTGCTAGGGCAAGGGATTCACCCCTCCACTTT.

The rearrangement links TRBV15 to TRBJ1-1; tentatively, D is TRBD1 (6 bases). The CDR3 contains 14 residues. Trimming took off 5 bases at V and 2 bases at J, with 12 bases between the two ends. Germline V gene data show CDR1 as LNHNV and CDR2 as YYDKDF (reference sequence). The CDR3 here is CATSFGQSNTEAFF. As DNA, the CDR3 is TGTGCCACCAGCTTCGGACAGTCCAACACTGAAGCTTTCTTT.

The V call is TRBV10-3, the J call TRBJ2-2; D not resolved. This CDR3 region has 15 residues. Between the trimmed V and J ends, which lost 4 bases and 6 bases, there was a span of 15 bases. Germline values: CDR1 ENHRY, CDR2 SYGVKD. The CDR3 sequence is CAISVAAKGAGELFF. The DNA for the CDR3 is TGTGCCATCAGTGTTGCAGCGAAAGGCGCCGGGGAGCTGTTTTTT.

Worth noting for this clonotype: At one boundary the junction diverges from the germline segment, which might be a read error. The V call is TRBV29-1, the J call TRBJ2-3; D may be TRBD1 (6 bases). The CDR3 runs 13 residues. Germline CDR1 SQVTM, CDR2 ANQGSEA. CDR3 sequence (DNA): TGCAGCGTTGAAGATGGGGGCACCGATACGCAGTATTTT. Translated: CSVEDGGTDTQYF.

This clonotype has just a few counts. This chain joins TRBV4-1 and TRBJ1-4; D possibly corresponds to TRBD1 (5 bases). CDR3 size: 15 residues. V lost 1 base and J lost 4, with 10 bases in between. Germline CDR1 MGHRA, CDR2 YSYEKL. The CDR3 sequence: CASSQAGTGNEKLFF. The CDR3 DNA reads as TGCGCCAGCAGCCAAGCCGGGACGGGTAATGAAAAACTGTTTTTT.

The V and J genes are TRBV7-6 and TRBJ1-5, with unresolved D. The germline gives CDR1 SGHVS, CDR2 FNYEAQ. Trimming left V 3 bases short and J 6 bases short, with 9 bases between. The CDR3 consists of 13 residues. The CDR3 sequence is CASSFSTSQPQHF. DNA of the CDR3: TGTGCCAGCAGCTTTTCTACTAGTCAGCCCCAGCATTTT.

This clonotype was detected only a few times. V is TRBV27 and J is TRBJ1-2, with a possible D match to TRBD1 (5 bases). This CDR3 has 15 residues. V shed 6 bases and J shed 8 bases, with 22 bases lying between them. Germline CDR1 MNHEY, CDR2 SMNVEV (reference sequence). The CDR3 DNA sequence: TGTGCCAGCAGACCGCCTTTTCAGGGAATTGAAGGCTACACCTTC. Translating it yields CASRPPFQGIEGYTF.

This clonotype was seen a handful of times. V usage is TRBV5-1 and J usage is TRBJ2-3; 11 bases are a match to TRBD1. V shed 3 bases and J 3 bases; nucleotides not matched to a gene: 6. This CDR3 region has 16 residues. The germline V gene has CDR1 SGHRS and CDR2 YFSETQ. CDR3 region: CASSWPRDRGTDTQYF. In DNA form, the CDR3 reads TGCGCCAGCAGCTGGCCCCGGGACAGGGGGACAGATACGCAGTATTTT.

This clonotype has only a few counts. The chain joins TRBV20-1 to TRBJ1-5; D is undetermined. This CDR3 region has 15 residues. Germline V gives CDR1 DFQATT, CDR2 SNEGSKA (reference sequence). V shed 3 bases and J shed 1 base, with 13 bases lying between them. The CDR3 spells CSASRRWKSNQPQHF. The CDR3 region has the DNA TGCAGTGCTAGCAGGCGTTGGAAGAGCAATCAGCCCCAGCATTTT.

This sequence joins TRBV6-1 and TRBJ1-5; D is ambiguous. The germline V gene has CDR1 MNHNS and CDR2 SASEGT. Trimming stripped 2 bases from V and 1 base from J, with 12 bases between. The CDR3 has 16 amino acids. The CDR3 here is CASSELPETSNQPQHF. The CDR3 nucleotides are TGTGCCAGCAGTGAACTACCAGAGACCAGCAATCAGCCCCAGCATTTT.

This clonotype was observed a few times. V gene TRBV4-2 combines with J gene TRBJ1-3; D perhaps matches TRBD1 (6 bases). Per germline, CDR1 LGHNA and CDR2 YNFKEQ. V was trimmed by 1 base and J by 0 bases, leaving 13 bases between them. The CDR3 totals 17 residues. In DNA, the CDR3 is TGTGCCAGCAGCCAAGGGGGGCCGGCGCTCTCTGGAAACACCATATATTTT. Translation: CASSQGGPALSGNTIYF.

The chain uses TRBV24-1 and TRBJ1-5, with 8 bases matching TRBD1. CDR3 length: 16 amino acids. The V gene's germline CDR1 is KGHDR and CDR2 SFDVKD. Losses at the gene ends were 2 bases for V and 4 bases for J; bases not matched to a gene: 6. CDR3 coding DNA: TGTGCCACCAGTGATTCAAGGCAGGGGGCTAATCAGCCCCAGCATTTT. Translated: CATSDSRQGANQPQHF.

Turning to this clonotype: The DNA is omitted, as the CDR3 cannot be located on it reliably, and the CDR3 follows TCRdb's listing. The V and J genes are TRBV7-5 and TRBJ2-5; TRBD1, as called in the table, went unchecked against the DNA. TRBV7-5 is a pseudogene. The CDR3 length is 18 residues, termini included. The chain's CDR3 is CISVSEAAKRGAQETQYF.

The rearrangement joins TRBV2 to TRBJ1-2, with D possibly being TRBD1 (6 bases). V shed 7 bases and J shed 4 bases, with 13 bases lying between them. The CDR3 is 13 residues long. Germline-derived CDR1 and CDR2 are SNHLY and FYNNEI. The CDR3 loop is CASTITGTYGYTF. In DNA, the CDR3 is TGTGCCAGCACCATAACAGGGACCTATGGCTACACCTTC.

There are a few counts of this clonotype. CDR3 residues: CASSQEQSRRLFF. DNA for the CDR3: TGCGCCAGCAGCCAAGAACAGTCCCGGCGGCTGTTTTTT. V usage is TRBV4-3 and J usage is TRBJ1-4; D is unresolved. Trimming took off 0 bases at V and 14 bases at J, with 13 bases between the two ends. The CDR3 is made up of 13 amino acids. Germline V gene data show CDR1 as LGHNA and CDR2 as YSLEER.

This chain links TRBV21-1 with TRBJ1-5. TRBV21-1 is tagged as a pseudogene. The CDR3 extends over 13 amino acids. The chain's CDR3 is CASSKRLDQPQHF. CDR3 coding DNA: TGTGCCAGCAGCAAACGGTTGGATCAGCCCCAGCATTTT.

This clonotype was counted once. The rearrangement uses TRBV5-5 and TRBJ2-5; D call uncertain. The germline V and J ends were trimmed by 0 bases and 2 bases, with 11 bases remaining between them. This CDR3 spans 15 amino acids. The germline gives CDR1 SGHKS, CDR2 YYEKEE (reference sequence). CDR3 sequence (DNA): TGTGCCAGCAGCTTGGCGGTTGGGCTTCAAGAGACCCAGTACTTC. Amino acid sequence: CASSLAVGLQETQYF.